The 10 T cell receptor beta chains below come from one sample, sequenced in a study of blood T cell repertoires in COVID-19. The data were produced by immunoSEQ multiplex PCR, yet TCRdb's version contains in-frame clones alone and is incomplete. The data contain approximately 270,000 clones, about 89% of them singletons. Sequenced material: PBMCs or T cells enriched from blood (not recorded which). These receptor sequences come from a human donor in a cohort exposed to, infected with or recovered from COVID-19 (not recorded which). The donor label of this sample is uncertain.

The rearrangement uses TRBV19 and TRBJ1-1, with D perhaps TRBD1 (6 bases). V shed 3 bases and J shed 8 bases, with 13 bases lying between them. The CDR3 consists of 13 residues. The germline V gene has CDR1 LNHDA and CDR2 SQIVND (reference sequence). CDR3 residues: CASSMNRAAEAFF. Here the CDR3 DNA reads TGTGCCAGTAGTATGAACAGGGCTGCGGAAGCTTTCTTT. Using reference TRBV19 and TRBJ1-1 for the parts outside the CDR3, the full variable domain is DGGITQSPKYLFRKEGQNVTLSCEQNLNHDAMYWYRQDPGQGLRLIYYSQIVNDFQKGDIAEGYSVSREKKESFPLTVTSAQKNPTAFYLCASSMNRAAEAFFGQGTRLTVV.

The chain joins TRBV3-1 (or the pseudogene TRBV3-2) to TRBJ1-2, with a tentative D call TRBD1 (6 bases). Germline lookup yields CDR1 LGHDT and CDR2 YNNKEL (reference sequence). There are 14 residues in the CDR3. V gave up 0 bases and J gave up 7 bases, with 12 bases separating them. CDR3 sequence: CASSQDQGIGGYTF. In DNA, the CDR3 is TGTGCCAGCAGCCAAGATCAGGGGATCGGTGGCTACACCTTC.

This clone appeared a single time. This chain joins TRBV5-1 and TRBJ1-1; tentatively, D is TRBD1 (5 bases). This CDR3 contains 14 residues. V was cut by 1 base and J by 7 bases, with 14 bases left in between. Germline lookup yields CDR1 SGHRS and CDR2 YFSETQ. The CDR3: CASSLSGAWGEAFF. DNA of the CDR3: TGCGCCAGCAGCTTGAGTGGGGCCTGGGGTGAAGCTTTCTTT.

The V call is TRBV4-1, the J call TRBJ1-1; 10 bases match TRBD1. The CDR3 totals 14 residues. Germline CDR1 is MGHRA and CDR2 is YSYEKL. With 0 bases clipped from V and 7 bases from J, the junction kept 2 bases outside the gene matches. The CDR3 nucleotides read TGCGCCAGCAGCCAAGATCGGGACAGGGGTGAAGCTTTCTTT. It yields the protein CASSQDRDRGEAFF.

This clone was recorded a few times. The chain links TRBV7-9 to TRBJ2-7; TRBD2 might be the D (6 bases). Looked up from germline, CDR1 is SEHNR and CDR2 is FQNEAQ (reference sequence). With 5 bases removed from V and 6 bases from J, the gap between germline ends came to 11 bases. The length of the CDR3 is 12 residues. The CDR3: CASSGAGPEQYF. As DNA, the CDR3 is TGTGCCAGCAGCGGCGCGGGGCCCGAGCAGTACTTC.

The sample holds one count of this clone. The CDR3: CASSYSGTWNTEAFF. In nucleotides, the CDR3 is TGTGCCAGCAGTTACTCGGGGACATGGAACACTGAAGCTTTCTTT. The chain is built from TRBV6-5 and TRBJ1-1; TRBD1 is a possible D gene (6 bases). CDR1 is MNHEY and CDR2 is SVGAGI in the germline V gene. Trimming pared 0 bases from V and 1 base from J, leaving 9 bases between. This CDR3 spans 15 amino acids.

J is TRBJ2-3 and V is TRBV30; D is perhaps TRBD2 (6 bases). Between the trimmed V and J ends, which lost 1 base and 3 bases, there was a span of 11 bases. Germline V gene sequence: CDR1 GTSNPN, CDR2 SVGIG (reference sequence). This CDR3 comprises 14 residues. CDR3 sequence reads: CAWSAPGGTDTQYF. The CDR3 region has the DNA TGTGCCTGGAGTGCTCCCGGGGGTACAGATACGCAGTATTTT.

The chain joins TRBV6-6 to TRBJ2-7, with D possibly matching TRBD1 (6 bases). The germline gives CDR1 MNHNY, CDR2 SVGAGI (reference sequence). The CDR3 runs 11 residues. Between the trimmed V and J ends, which lost 4 bases and 9 bases, there was a span of 10 bases. In nucleotides, the CDR3 is TGTGCCAGCAGTTTCCAGGGGACGCAGTACTTC. Translating it yields CASSFQGTQYF.

Only one count was recorded for this clone. This chain joins TRBV30 and TRBJ2-3; 8 bases are a match to TRBD2. The germline gives CDR1 GTSNPN, CDR2 SVGIG (reference sequence). The trim removed 1 base at V and 0 bases at J, leaving 3 bases unmatched. The length of the CDR3 is 15 residues. The CDR3 region is CAWSAERGSTDTQYF. The DNA for the CDR3 is TGTGCCTGGAGTGCCGAGCGGGGGAGCACAGATACGCAGTATTTT.

This chain uses TRBV15 with TRBJ2-7; 9 bases agree with TRBD1. Germline trimming cut 0 bases from V and 0 bases from J; bases unmatched to any gene: 12. Germline loops: CDR1 LNHNV, CDR2 YYDKDF (reference sequence). The CDR3 sequence is 19 residues long. The CDR3 reads CATSRDRFQTGGYSYEQYF. The CDR3 nucleotides are TGTGCCACCAGCAGAGATAGGTTTCAGACAGGGGGTTACTCCTACGAGCAGTACTTC.